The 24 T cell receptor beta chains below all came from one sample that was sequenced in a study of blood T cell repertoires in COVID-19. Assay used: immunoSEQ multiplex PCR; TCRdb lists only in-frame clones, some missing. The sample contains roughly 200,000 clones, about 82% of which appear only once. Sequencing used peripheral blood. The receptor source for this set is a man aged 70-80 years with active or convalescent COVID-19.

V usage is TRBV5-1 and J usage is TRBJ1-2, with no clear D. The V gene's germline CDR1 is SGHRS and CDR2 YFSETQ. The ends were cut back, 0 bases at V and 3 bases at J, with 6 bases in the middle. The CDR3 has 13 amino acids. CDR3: CASSLGEDYGYTF. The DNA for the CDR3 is TGCGCCAGCAGCTTGGGTGAGGACTATGGCTACACCTTC.

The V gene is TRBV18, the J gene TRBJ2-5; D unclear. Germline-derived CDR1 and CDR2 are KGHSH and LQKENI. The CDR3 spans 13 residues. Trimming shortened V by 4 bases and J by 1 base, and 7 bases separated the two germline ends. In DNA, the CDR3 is TGTGCCAGCTCACGCAGCGTCCAAGAGACCCAGTACTTC. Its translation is CASSRSVQETQYF.

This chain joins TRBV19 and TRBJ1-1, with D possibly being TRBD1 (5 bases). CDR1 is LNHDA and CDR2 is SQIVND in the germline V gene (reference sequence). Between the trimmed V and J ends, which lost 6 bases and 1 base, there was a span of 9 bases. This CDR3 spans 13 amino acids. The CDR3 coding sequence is TGTGCCAGTAGCGCCACAGGGAACACTGAAGCTTTCTTT. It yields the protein CASSATGNTEAFF. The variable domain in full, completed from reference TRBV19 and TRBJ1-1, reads DGGITQSPKYLFRKEGQNVTLSCEQNLNHDAMYWYRQDPGQGLRLIYYSQIVNDFQKGDIAEGYSVSREKKESFPLTVTSAQKNPTAFYLCASSATGNTEAFFGQGTRLTVV.

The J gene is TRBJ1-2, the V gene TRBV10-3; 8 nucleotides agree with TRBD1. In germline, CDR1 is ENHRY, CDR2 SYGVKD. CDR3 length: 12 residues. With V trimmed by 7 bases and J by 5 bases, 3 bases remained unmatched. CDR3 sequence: CAITGTGYGYTF. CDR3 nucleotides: TGTGCCATCACCGGGACAGGATATGGCTACACCTTC.

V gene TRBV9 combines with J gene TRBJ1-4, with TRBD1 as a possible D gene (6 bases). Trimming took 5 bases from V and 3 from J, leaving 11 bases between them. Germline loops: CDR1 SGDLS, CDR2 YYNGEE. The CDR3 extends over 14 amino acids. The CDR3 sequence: CASSKTGSNEKLFF. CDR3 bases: TGTGCCAGCAGTAAAACAGGGTCTAATGAAAAACTGTTTTTT.

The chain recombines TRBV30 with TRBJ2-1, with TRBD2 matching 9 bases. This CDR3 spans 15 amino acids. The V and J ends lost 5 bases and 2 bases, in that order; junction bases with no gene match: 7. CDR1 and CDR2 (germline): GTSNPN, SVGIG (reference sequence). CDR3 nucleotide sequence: TGTGCCTGGTTTAAGACTAGCGGAACCTACAATGAGCAGTTCTTC. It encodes CAWFKTSGTYNEQFF.

CDR3 in DNA: TGTGCCAGCAGCCAACAAGGACAGTACCCACTCTATGGCTACACCTTC. Translation: CASSQQGQYPLYGYTF. This chain connects TRBV3-1 (or the pseudogene TRBV3-2) to TRBJ1-2; a weak D match, TRBD1 (6 bases). The germline V gene encodes CDR1 LGHDT and CDR2 YNNKEL (reference sequence). V gave up 2 bases and J gave up 4 bases, with 17 bases separating them. CDR3 length: 16 residues.

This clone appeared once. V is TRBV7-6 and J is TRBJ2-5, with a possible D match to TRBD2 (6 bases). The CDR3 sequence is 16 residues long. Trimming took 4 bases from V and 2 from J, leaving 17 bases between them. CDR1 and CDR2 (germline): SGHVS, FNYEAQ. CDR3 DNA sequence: TGTGCCAGCAGCTCTAATAGAGCACGGGGGCAAGAGACCCAGTACTTC. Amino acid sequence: CASSSNRARGQETQYF.

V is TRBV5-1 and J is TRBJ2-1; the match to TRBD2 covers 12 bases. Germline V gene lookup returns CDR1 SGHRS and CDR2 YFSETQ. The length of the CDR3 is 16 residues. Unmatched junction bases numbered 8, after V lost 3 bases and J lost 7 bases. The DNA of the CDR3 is TGCGCCAGCAGCTGGTCTAGCGGGGGGGCATCGAATGAGCAGTTCTTC. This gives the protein CASSWSSGGASNEQFF.

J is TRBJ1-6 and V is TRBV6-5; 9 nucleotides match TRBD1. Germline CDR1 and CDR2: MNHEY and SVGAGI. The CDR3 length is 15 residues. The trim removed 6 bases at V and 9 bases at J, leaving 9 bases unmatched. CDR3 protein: CASSSLGTGRSPLHF. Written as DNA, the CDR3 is TGTGCCAGCAGCTCACTCGGGACAGGGCGTTCACCCCTCCACTTT.

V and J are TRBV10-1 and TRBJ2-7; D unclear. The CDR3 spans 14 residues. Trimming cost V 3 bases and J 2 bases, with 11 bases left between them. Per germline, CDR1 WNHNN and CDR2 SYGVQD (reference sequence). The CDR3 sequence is CASSDETLAYEQYF. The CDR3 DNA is TGCGCCAGCAGTGATGAGACACTGGCCTACGAGCAGTACTTC.

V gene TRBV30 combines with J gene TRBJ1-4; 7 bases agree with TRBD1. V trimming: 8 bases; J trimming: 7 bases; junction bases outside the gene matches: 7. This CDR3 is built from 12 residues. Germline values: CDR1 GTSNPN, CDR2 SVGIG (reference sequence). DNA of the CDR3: TGTGCCAGACAGGGTTTGGGTGAAAAACTGTTTTTT. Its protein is CARQGLGEKLFF. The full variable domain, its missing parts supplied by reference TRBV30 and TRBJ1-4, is SQTIHQWPATLVQPVGSPLSLECTVEGTSNPNLYWYRQAAGRGLQLLFYSVGIGQISSEVPQNLSASRPQDRQFILSSKKLLLSDSGFYLCARQGLGEKLFFGSGTQLSVL.

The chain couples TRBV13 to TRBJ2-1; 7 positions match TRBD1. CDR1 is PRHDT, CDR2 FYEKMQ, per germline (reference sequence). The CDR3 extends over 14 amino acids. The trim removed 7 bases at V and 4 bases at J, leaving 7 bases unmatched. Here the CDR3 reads CASTSRGFYNEQFF. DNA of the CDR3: TGTGCCAGCACCTCCAGGGGGTTTTACAATGAGCAGTTCTTC. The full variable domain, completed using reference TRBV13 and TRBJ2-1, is AAGVIQSPRHLIKEKRETATLKCYPIPRHDTVYWYQQGPGQDPQFLISFYEKMQSDKGSIPDRFSAQQFSDYHSELNMSSLELGDSALYFCASTSRGFYNEQFFGPGTRLTVL.

As DNA, the CDR3 is TGTGCCAGCAGTTCCGGGACAGTCAACTATGGCTACACCTTC. Amino acid sequence: CASSSGTVNYGYTF. This sequence joins TRBV5-8 and TRBJ1-2; 7 nucleotides align to TRBD1. The CDR3 is 14 residues long. The germline CDR1 and CDR2 sequences are SGHTS and YDEGEE. Trimming removed 5 bases from V and 2 bases from J; junction bases left unmatched: 6.

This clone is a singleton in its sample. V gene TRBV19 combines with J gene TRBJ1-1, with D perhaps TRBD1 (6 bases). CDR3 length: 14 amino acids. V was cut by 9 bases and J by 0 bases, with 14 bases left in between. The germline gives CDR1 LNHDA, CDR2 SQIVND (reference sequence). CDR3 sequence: CASRDTQMNTEAFF. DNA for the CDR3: TGTGCCAGCCGGGACACACAAATGAACACTGAAGCTTTCTTT.

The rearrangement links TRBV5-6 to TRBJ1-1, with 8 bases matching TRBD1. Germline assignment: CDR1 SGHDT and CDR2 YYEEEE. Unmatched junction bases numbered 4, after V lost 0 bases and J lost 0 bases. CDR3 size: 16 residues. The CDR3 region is CASSLVTGAMNTEAFF. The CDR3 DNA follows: TGTGCCAGCAGCTTGGTGACAGGGGCGATGAACACTGAAGCTTTCTTT.

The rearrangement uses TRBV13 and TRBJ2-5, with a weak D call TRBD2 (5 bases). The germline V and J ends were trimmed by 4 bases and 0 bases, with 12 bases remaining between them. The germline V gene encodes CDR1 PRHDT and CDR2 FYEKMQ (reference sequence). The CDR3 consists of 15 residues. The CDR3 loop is CASSSRAVNQETQYF. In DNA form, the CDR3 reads TGTGCCAGCAGCTCCCGAGCGGTCAACCAAGAGACCCAGTACTTC.

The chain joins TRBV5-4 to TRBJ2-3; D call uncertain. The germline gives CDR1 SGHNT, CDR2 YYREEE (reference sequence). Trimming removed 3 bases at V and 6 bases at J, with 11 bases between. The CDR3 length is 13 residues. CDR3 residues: CASSSPQSDTQYF. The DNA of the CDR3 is TGTGCCAGCAGCTCACCGCAGTCGGATACGCAGTATTTT.

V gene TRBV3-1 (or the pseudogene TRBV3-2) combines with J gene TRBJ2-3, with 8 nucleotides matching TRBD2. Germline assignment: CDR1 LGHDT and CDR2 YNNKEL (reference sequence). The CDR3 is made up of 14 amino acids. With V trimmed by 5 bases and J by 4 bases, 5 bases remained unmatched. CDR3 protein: CASSKRESADTQYF. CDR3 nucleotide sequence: TGTGCCAGCAGCAAGCGGGAGTCAGCAGATACGCAGTATTTT.

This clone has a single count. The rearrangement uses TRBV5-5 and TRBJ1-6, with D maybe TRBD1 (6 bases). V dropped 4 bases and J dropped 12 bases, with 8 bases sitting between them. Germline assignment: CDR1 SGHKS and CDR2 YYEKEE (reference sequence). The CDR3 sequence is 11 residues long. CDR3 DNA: TGTGCCAGCAGCACACAGGGACCCCTCCACTTT. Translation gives CASSTQGPLHF.

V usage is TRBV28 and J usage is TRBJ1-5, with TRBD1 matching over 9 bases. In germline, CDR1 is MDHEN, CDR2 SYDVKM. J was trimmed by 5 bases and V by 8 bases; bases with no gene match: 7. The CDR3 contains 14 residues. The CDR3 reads CASLRTGAHQPQHF. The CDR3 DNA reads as TGTGCCAGCCTCCGGACAGGGGCTCATCAGCCCCAGCATTTT.

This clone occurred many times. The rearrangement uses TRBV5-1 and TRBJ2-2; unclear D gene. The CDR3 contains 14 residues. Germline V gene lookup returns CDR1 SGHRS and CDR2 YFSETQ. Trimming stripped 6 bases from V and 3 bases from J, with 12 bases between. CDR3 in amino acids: CASNMGPDTGELFF. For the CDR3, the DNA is TGCGCCAGCAACATGGGCCCAGACACCGGGGAGCTGTTTTTT.

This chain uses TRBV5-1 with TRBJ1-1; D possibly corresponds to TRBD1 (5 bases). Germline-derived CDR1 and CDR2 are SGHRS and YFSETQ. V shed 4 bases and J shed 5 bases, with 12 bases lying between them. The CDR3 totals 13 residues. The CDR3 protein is CASSLDKGTEAFF. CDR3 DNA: TGCGCCAGCAGCCTGGACAAGGGGACTGAAGCTTTCTTT.

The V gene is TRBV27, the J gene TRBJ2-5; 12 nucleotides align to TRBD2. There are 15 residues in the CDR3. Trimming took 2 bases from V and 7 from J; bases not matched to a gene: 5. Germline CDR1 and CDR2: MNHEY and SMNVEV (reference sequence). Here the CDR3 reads CASSLASGGAGTQYF. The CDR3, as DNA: TGTGCCAGCAGTTTAGCTAGCGGGGGGGCTGGGACCCAGTACTTC.